This TCR beta chain was captured in a study of beta chain features in type 1 diabetes. Broader study findings: In these data, an HLA type influence on TCRB rearrangement remained unresolved. Within each of all four CD4+ subsets, Type 1 diabetes patients had TCRB CDR3s that were moderately but significantly shorter.

The authors reverse transcribed all of the isolated RNA, so sequencing captured expressed TCRB transcripts. Here immunoSEQ multiplex PCR was the method, and the copy in TCRdb shows in-frame clones only, minus some. The table lists some 250,000 clones, about 26% of them singletons. This clone was counted only a few times. The antigen remains undetermined. About 116 mL of blood, on average, came from one heparinised draw per donor. The germline V and J ends were trimmed by 3 bases and 4 bases, with 9 bases remaining between them. CDR1 is SEHNR and CDR2 is FQNEAQ in the germline V gene (reference sequence). This CDR3 has 13 amino acids.

This receptor was taken from a man aged 25-45 years in good health. The chain is built from TRBV7-9 and TRBJ1-2; D is ambiguous. Sample: central memory CD4+ T cells from blood. The CDR3 DNA reads as TGTGCCAGCAGCTTGGCGGGAAGCTATGGCTACACCTTC. Translating gives CASSLAGSYGYTF. Together with reference TRBV7-9 and TRBJ1-2, the CDR3 gives the full variable domain: DTGVSQNPRHKITKRGQNVTFRCDPISEHNRLYWYRQTLGQGPEFLTYFQNEAQLEKSRLLSDRFSAERPKGSFSTLEIQRTEQGDSAMYLCASSLAGSYGYTFGSGTRLTVV.